The sequence of this T cell receptor beta chain was determined in a study of cytomegalovirus exposure and HLA in healthy donors. The primer mix had 60 Vbeta and 13 Jbeta primers. Here immunoSEQ multiplex PCR was the method, and the copy in TCRdb shows in-frame clones only, minus some. Here the sample spans roughly 150,000 clones, around two thirds being singletons. CDR1 MGHDK and CDR2 SYGVNS come from the germline V gene. This CDR3 has 16 residues. J gave up 2 bases and V 2 bases, and 5 bases lay outside the gene matches. The receptor comes from a man between 25 and 39 years old in good health and CMV-seropositive. The sample comprised PBMCs. The chain recombines TRBV25-1 with TRBJ2-3; 9 nucleotides line up with TRBD2. The CDR3 nucleotides are TGTGCCAGCAGTGAAGGGCTAGCGGGAATCACAGATACGCAGTATTTT. It specifies CASSEGLAGITDTQYF.